This T cell receptor beta chain derives from a study of T cell responses to AZD1222 COVID-19 vaccine. Study-level background: Pooled samples include second doses given at about 4 or 12 weeks. General observations from the study: White British donors predominated, females outnumbered males, and clonal diversity was possibly underestimated. Reportedly, nearly half the spike-specific TCRs target unmutated variant regions.

The CDR3 is 14 residues long. Germline V CDR1 and CDR2: KGHDR, SFDVKD. Trimming took 3 bases from V and 13 from J; bases not matched to a gene: 8. Profiled with immunoSEQ multiplex PCR; TCRdb holds only in-frame clones, not every one. The sample holds about 110,000 clones; about nine tenths are singletons and the top ten take 4.5% to 5%. In regard to this clone: The target antigen is unknown.

The clonotype was recovered from an adult in good health. This rearrangement joins TRBV24-1 to TRBJ2-1; 10 bases match TRBD1. The source was peripheral blood, collected on day 0 of AZD1222 vaccination. As DNA, the CDR3 is TGTGCCACCAGTGATGTGGGGGACAGGGGACGACAGTTCTTC. Protein product: CATSDVGDRGRQFF.